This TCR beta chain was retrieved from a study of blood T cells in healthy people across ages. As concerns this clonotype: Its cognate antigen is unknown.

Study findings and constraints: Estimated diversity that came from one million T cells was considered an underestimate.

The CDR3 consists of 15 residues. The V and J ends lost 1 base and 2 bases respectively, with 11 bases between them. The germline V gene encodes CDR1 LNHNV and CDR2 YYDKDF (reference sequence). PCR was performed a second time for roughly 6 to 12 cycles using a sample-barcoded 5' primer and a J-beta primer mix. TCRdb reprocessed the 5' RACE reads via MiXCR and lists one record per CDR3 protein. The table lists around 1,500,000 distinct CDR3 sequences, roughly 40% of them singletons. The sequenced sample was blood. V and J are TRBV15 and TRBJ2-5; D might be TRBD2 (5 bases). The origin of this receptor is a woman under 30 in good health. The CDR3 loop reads CATSRGGLPQETQYF. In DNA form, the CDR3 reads TGTGCCACCAGCAGAGGAGGACTCCCACAAGAGACCCAGTACTTC.